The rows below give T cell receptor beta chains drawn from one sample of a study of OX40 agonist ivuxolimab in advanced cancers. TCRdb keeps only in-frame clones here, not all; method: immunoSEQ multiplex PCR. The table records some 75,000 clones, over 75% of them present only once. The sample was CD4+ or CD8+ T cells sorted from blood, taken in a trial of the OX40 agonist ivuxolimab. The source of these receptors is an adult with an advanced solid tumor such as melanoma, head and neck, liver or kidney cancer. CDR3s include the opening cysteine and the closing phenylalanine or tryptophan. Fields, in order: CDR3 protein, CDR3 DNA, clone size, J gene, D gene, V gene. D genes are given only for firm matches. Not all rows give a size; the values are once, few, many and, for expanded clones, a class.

cdr3_aa: CASSLQGQGTDTQYF
cdr3_nt: TGTGCCAGCAGCCTTCAGGGACAGGGTACGGATACGCAGTATTTT
clone_size: once
j_call: TRBJ2-3
d_call: TRBD1
v_call: TRBV7-9

cdr3_aa: CASSLRGGQETQYF
cdr3_nt: TGCGCCAGCAGCTTACGCGGGGGGCAAGAGACCCAGTACTTC
clone_size: few
j_call: TRBJ2-5
d_call: TRBD2
v_call: TRBV5-1

cdr3_aa: CASSLRRATNEKLFF
cdr3_nt: TGCGCCAGCAGCCTCCGGCGGGCAACTAATGAAAAACTGTTTTTT
clone_size: .
j_call: TRBJ1-4
d_call: .
v_call: TRBV4-3

cdr3_aa: CASQAGDSNQPQHF
cdr3_nt: TGTGCCAGCCAGGCGGGGGATAGCAATCAGCCCCAGCATTTT
clone_size: .
j_call: TRBJ1-5
d_call: .
v_call: TRBV2

cdr3_aa: CASSQDARGGSETQYF
cdr3_nt: TGTGCCAGCAGCCAAGATGCACGGGGGGGGTCAGAGACCCAGTACTTC
clone_size: .
j_call: TRBJ2-5
d_call: TRBD2
v_call: TRBV4-2

cdr3_aa: CASSPGQGKPQHF
cdr3_nt: TGTGCCAGCAGTCCGGGACAGGGGAAGCCCCAGCATTTT
clone_size: .
j_call: TRBJ1-5
d_call: TRBD1
v_call: TRBV6-1

cdr3_aa: CASSLRTGETQYF
cdr3_nt: TGTGCCAGCAGCTTACGGACAGGGGAGACCCAGTACTTC
clone_size: .
j_call: TRBJ2-5
d_call: TRBD1
v_call: TRBV5-6

cdr3_aa: CASSSRDGQETQYF
cdr3_nt: TGTGCCAGCAGCTCAAGGGACGGACAAGAGACCCAGTACTTC
clone_size: .
j_call: TRBJ2-5
d_call: .
v_call: TRBV5-5

cdr3_aa: CASSLQKGPAYEQYF
cdr3_nt: TGTGCCAGCAGCCTACAAAAGGGGCCTGCCTACGAGCAGTACTTC
clone_size: once
j_call: TRBJ2-7
d_call: .
v_call: TRBV11-3

cdr3_aa: CASSVTGTGTYEQYF
cdr3_nt: TGTGCCAGCAGCGTAACTGGGACAGGAACCTACGAGCAGTACTTC
clone_size: once
j_call: TRBJ2-7
d_call: TRBD1
v_call: TRBV9

cdr3_aa: CASSPRRTGAEQYF
cdr3_nt: TGTGCCAGTAGTCCGCGCAGGACAGGGGCCGAGCAGTACTTC
clone_size: .
j_call: TRBJ2-7
d_call: TRBD1
v_call: TRBV19

cdr3_aa: CASSEARTKAFF
cdr3_nt: TGTGCCAGCAGTGAAGCGCGAACTAAAGCTTTCTTT
clone_size: .
j_call: TRBJ1-1
d_call: .
v_call: TRBV6-1

cdr3_aa: CASSYSDNYTF
cdr3_nt: TGTGCCAGCAGTTACTCGGACAATTACACCTTC
clone_size: .
j_call: TRBJ1-2
d_call: .
v_call: TRBV6-5

cdr3_aa: CASSESTAAGQGWETQYF
cdr3_nt: TGCGCCAGCAGTGAGTCGACAGCAGCAGGACAGGGATGGGAGACCCAGTACTTC
clone_size: .
j_call: TRBJ2-5
d_call: TRBD1
v_call: TRBV10-1

cdr3_aa: CASSLHRTGSPLHF
cdr3_nt: TGTGCCAGCAGCTTGCACAGGACTGGCTCACCCCTCCACTTT
clone_size: few
j_call: TRBJ1-6
d_call: .
v_call: TRBV5-5

cdr3_aa: CASGLGTGRGYTF
cdr3_nt: TGTGCCAGCGGACTAGGGACAGGGAGAGGCTACACCTTC
clone_size: .
j_call: TRBJ1-2
d_call: TRBD1
v_call: TRBV5-6

cdr3_aa: CASSLGTSATYEQYF
cdr3_nt: TGTGCCAGCAGCCTGGGGACTAGCGCGACCTACGAGCAGTACTTC
clone_size: .
j_call: TRBJ2-7
d_call: TRBD2
v_call: TRBV7-2

cdr3_aa: CASSPTRTGFDYTF
cdr3_nt: TGTGCCAGCAGTCCCACCCGGACAGGGTTTGACTACACCTTC
clone_size: .
j_call: TRBJ1-2
d_call: TRBD1
v_call: TRBV6-1

cdr3_aa: CASSENWGAKNIQYF
cdr3_nt: TGTGCCAGCAGTGAAAATTGGGGGGCCAAAAACATTCAGTACTTC
clone_size: .
j_call: TRBJ2-4
d_call: .
v_call: TRBV2

cdr3_aa: CASSPQDTGSTEAFF
cdr3_nt: TGTGCCAGCTCACCTCAAGATACAGGGAGCACTGAAGCTTTCTTT
clone_size: .
j_call: TRBJ1-1
d_call: .
v_call: TRBV18

cdr3_aa: CASSLDPHSGGAYEQYF
cdr3_nt: TGTGCCAGCAGCTTAGATCCCCATAGCGGGGGGGCCTACGAGCAGTACTTC
clone_size: .
j_call: TRBJ2-7
d_call: TRBD2
v_call: TRBV13

cdr3_aa: CASSLGGTGRTEAFF
cdr3_nt: TGTGCCAGCAGCTTAGGGGGGACAGGCCGGACTGAAGCTTTCTTT
clone_size: .
j_call: TRBJ1-1
d_call: TRBD1
v_call: TRBV7-2

cdr3_aa: CASSSRGRAGYGYTF
cdr3_nt: TGTGCCAGCAGCTCCCGAGGGAGGGCGGGGTATGGCTACACCTTC
clone_size: .
j_call: TRBJ1-2
d_call: .
v_call: TRBV11-2

cdr3_aa: CASTYSYNQPQHF
cdr3_nt: TGTGCCAGTACCTACAGTTACAATCAGCCCCAGCATTTT
clone_size: .
j_call: TRBJ1-5
d_call: .
v_call: TRBV19

cdr3_aa: CASSWTGWADTEAFF
cdr3_nt: TGTGCCAGCAGTTGGACAGGTTGGGCGGACACTGAAGCTTTCTTT
clone_size: once
j_call: TRBJ1-1
d_call: TRBD1
v_call: TRBV2

cdr3_aa: CSVDGGQGFNYGYTF
cdr3_nt: TGCAGCGTAGACGGCGGACAGGGCTTTAACTATGGCTACACCTTC
clone_size: .
j_call: TRBJ1-2
d_call: TRBD1
v_call: TRBV29-1

cdr3_aa: CASSFPGVVDTEAFF
cdr3_nt: TGTGCCAGCAGCTTCCCGGGGGTGGTGGATACTGAAGCTTTCTTT
clone_size: .
j_call: TRBJ1-1
d_call: .
v_call: TRBV5-4

cdr3_aa: CASSQSWSREDSYEQYF
cdr3_nt: TGCGCCAGCAGTCAATCGTGGTCGCGGGAAGACTCCTACGAGCAGTACTTC
clone_size: .
j_call: TRBJ2-7
d_call: .
v_call: TRBV23-1

cdr3_aa: CASSQAGGTRRRYTSTGELFF
cdr3_nt: TGCGCCAGCAGCCAAGCGGGGGGGACACGTCGCCGCTACACGTCCACCGGGGAGCTGTTTTTT
clone_size: .
j_call: TRBJ2-2
d_call: TRBD2
v_call: TRBV4-1

cdr3_aa: CASSVGPTDTQYF
cdr3_nt: TGTGCCAGCAGCGTGGGGCCCACAGATACGCAGTATTTT
clone_size: .
j_call: TRBJ2-3
d_call: .
v_call: TRBV11-2

cdr3_aa: CASSLGGQGTEQYF
cdr3_nt: TGTGCCAGCAGCTTAGGGGGACAGGGAACCGAGCAGTACTTC
clone_size: .
j_call: TRBJ2-7
d_call: TRBD1
v_call: TRBV7-6

cdr3_aa: CASSIMDGTTYEQYF
cdr3_nt: TGTGCCAGTAGTATAATGGACGGAACCACCTACGAGCAGTACTTC
clone_size: once
j_call: TRBJ2-7
d_call: .
v_call: TRBV19

cdr3_aa: CASSVGGGTYNEQFF
cdr3_nt: TGTGCCAGCAGCGTTGGCGGGGGGACGTACAATGAGCAGTTCTTC
clone_size: .
j_call: TRBJ2-1
d_call: TRBD2
v_call: TRBV7-2

cdr3_aa: CASANYEQYF
cdr3_nt: TGTGCCAGCGCAAACTACGAGCAGTACTTC
clone_size: .
j_call: TRBJ2-7
d_call: .
v_call: TRBV6-5

cdr3_aa: CASSLSRQGTEAFF
cdr3_nt: TGTGCCAGCAGCTTAAGCCGACAGGGGACTGAAGCTTTCTTT
clone_size: few
j_call: TRBJ1-1
d_call: TRBD1
v_call: TRBV11-3

cdr3_aa: CSVGQGSYEQYF
cdr3_nt: TGCAGCGTGGGACAGGGCTCCTACGAGCAGTACTTC
clone_size: once
j_call: TRBJ2-7
d_call: TRBD1
v_call: TRBV29-1

cdr3_aa: CAISESTYSSYNEQFF
cdr3_nt: TGTGCCATCAGTGAGTCTACCTATAGCTCCTACAATGAGCAGTTCTTC
clone_size: once
j_call: TRBJ2-1
d_call: .
v_call: TRBV10-3

cdr3_aa: CASTQAGEQFF
cdr3_nt: TGTGCCAGCACCCAAGCGGGGGAGCAGTTCTTC
clone_size: .
j_call: TRBJ2-1
d_call: TRBD2
v_call: TRBV6-1

cdr3_aa: CASSQVIKTSRNYNEQFF
cdr3_nt: TGCGCCAGCAGCCAAGTCATTAAGACTAGCCGCAACTACAATGAGCAGTTCTTC
clone_size: .
j_call: TRBJ2-1
d_call: TRBD2
v_call: TRBV4-1

cdr3_aa: CASSPGRYNSPLHF
cdr3_nt: TGTGCCAGCAGTCCGGGACGTTATAATTCACCCCTCCACTTT
clone_size: .
j_call: TRBJ1-6
d_call: .
v_call: TRBV6-7

cdr3_aa: CASSPGGHNYGYTF
cdr3_nt: TGTGCCAGCAGCCCGGGGGGTCATAACTATGGCTACACCTTC
clone_size: .
j_call: TRBJ1-2
d_call: .
v_call: TRBV5-6

cdr3_aa: CASSFSIGRNTEAFF
cdr3_nt: TGTGCCAGCAGCTTTAGTATAGGGCGGAACACTGAAGCTTTCTTT
clone_size: .
j_call: TRBJ1-1
d_call: .
v_call: TRBV7-9

cdr3_aa: CASSVAADGGQGPGAQYF
cdr3_nt: TGTGCCAGCAGCGTAGCAGCCGATGGAGGACAGGGTCCGGGGGCCCAGTACTTC
clone_size: once
j_call: TRBJ2-5
d_call: TRBD1
v_call: TRBV9

cdr3_aa: CATPTGNGNTIYF
cdr3_nt: TGCGCCACCCCTACAGGGAATGGAAACACCATATATTTT
clone_size: .
j_call: TRBJ1-3
d_call: .
v_call: TRBV10-1

cdr3_aa: CASSPVGAGNQPQHF
cdr3_nt: TGTGCCAGCAGCCCAGTGGGGGCCGGCAATCAGCCCCAGCATTTT
clone_size: .
j_call: TRBJ1-5
d_call: .
v_call: TRBV6-6

cdr3_aa: CASSPRRQGRTDTQYF
cdr3_nt: TGTGCCAGCTCACCACGGAGACAGGGTCGCACAGATACGCAGTATTTT
clone_size: .
j_call: TRBJ2-3
d_call: TRBD1
v_call: TRBV18

cdr3_aa: CASSFQGRAGELFF
cdr3_nt: TGTGCCAGCAGCTTCCAGGGAAGAGCCGGGGAGCTGTTTTTT
clone_size: .
j_call: TRBJ2-2
d_call: .
v_call: TRBV7-8

cdr3_aa: CASSMEGSWATEAFF
cdr3_nt: TGTGCCAGTAGTATGGAAGGATCATGGGCCACTGAAGCTTTCTTT
clone_size: .
j_call: TRBJ1-1
d_call: .
v_call: TRBV19

cdr3_aa: CASSPPRTGGNEKLFF
cdr3_nt: TGTGCCAGCAGCCCCCCCAGGACAGGGGGTAATGAAAAACTGTTTTTT
clone_size: once
j_call: TRBJ1-4
d_call: TRBD1
v_call: TRBV7-8

cdr3_aa: CAWSSSTFGTQYF
cdr3_nt: TGTGCCTGGAGTTCCTCCACATTCGGTACGCAGTATTTT
clone_size: .
j_call: TRBJ2-3
d_call: .
v_call: TRBV30

cdr3_aa: CASSGDRVFNQPQHF
cdr3_nt: TGTGCCAGCAGCGGGGACCGCGTCTTTAATCAGCCCCAGCATTTT
clone_size: .
j_call: TRBJ1-5
d_call: .
v_call: TRBV6-5

cdr3_aa: CASSLAGVQETQYF
cdr3_nt: TGTGCCAGCAGCCTAGCGGGGGTCCAAGAGACCCAGTACTTC
clone_size: .
j_call: TRBJ2-5
d_call: TRBD2
v_call: TRBV25-1

cdr3_aa: CASSPGQGRQETQYF
cdr3_nt: TGTGCCAGCAGCCCGGGACAAGGGAGGCAAGAGACCCAGTACTTC
clone_size: .
j_call: TRBJ2-5
d_call: .
v_call: TRBV7-6

cdr3_aa: CAWSVLVGQGSRAFF
cdr3_nt: TGTGCCTGGAGTGTTTTAGTGGGACAGGGGTCGCGAGCTTTCTTT
clone_size: .
j_call: TRBJ1-1
d_call: TRBD1
v_call: TRBV30